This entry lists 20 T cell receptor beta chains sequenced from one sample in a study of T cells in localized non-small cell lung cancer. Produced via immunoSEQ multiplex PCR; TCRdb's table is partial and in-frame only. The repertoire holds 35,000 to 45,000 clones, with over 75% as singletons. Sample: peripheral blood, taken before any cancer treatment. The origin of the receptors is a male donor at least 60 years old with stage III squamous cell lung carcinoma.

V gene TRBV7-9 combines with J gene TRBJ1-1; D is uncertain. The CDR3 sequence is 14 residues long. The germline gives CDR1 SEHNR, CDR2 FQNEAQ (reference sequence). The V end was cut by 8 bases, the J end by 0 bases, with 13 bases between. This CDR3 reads CASEVLVMNTEAFF. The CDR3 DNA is TGTGCCAGCGAAGTCCTCGTCATGAACACTGAAGCTTTCTTT.

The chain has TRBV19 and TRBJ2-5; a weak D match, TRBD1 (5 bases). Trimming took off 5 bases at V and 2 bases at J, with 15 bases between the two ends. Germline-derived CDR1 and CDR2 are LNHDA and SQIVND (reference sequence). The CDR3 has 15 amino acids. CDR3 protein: CASSPQGSGQETQYF. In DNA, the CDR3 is TGTGCCAGTAGTCCCCAGGGAAGTGGACAAGAGACCCAGTACTTC.

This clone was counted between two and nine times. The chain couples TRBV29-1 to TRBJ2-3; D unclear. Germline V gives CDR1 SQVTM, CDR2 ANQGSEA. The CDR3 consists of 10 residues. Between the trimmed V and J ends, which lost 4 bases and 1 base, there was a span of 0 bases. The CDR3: CSVGTDTQYF. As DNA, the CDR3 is TGCAGCGTTGGCACAGATACGCAGTATTTT.

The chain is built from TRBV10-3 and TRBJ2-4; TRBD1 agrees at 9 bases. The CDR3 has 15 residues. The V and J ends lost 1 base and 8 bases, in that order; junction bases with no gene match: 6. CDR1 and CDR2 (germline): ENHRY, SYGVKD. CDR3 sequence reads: CAISELGRDRDIQYF. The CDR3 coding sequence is TGTGCCATCAGTGAGTTAGGCCGGGACAGGGACATTCAGTACTTC.

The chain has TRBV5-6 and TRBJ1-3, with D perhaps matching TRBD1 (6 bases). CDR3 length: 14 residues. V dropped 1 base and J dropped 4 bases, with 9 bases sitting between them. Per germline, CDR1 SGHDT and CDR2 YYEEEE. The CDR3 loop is CASSLRGPGNTIYF. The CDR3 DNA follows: TGTGCCAGCAGCTTGCGGGGGCCAGGAAACACCATATATTTT.

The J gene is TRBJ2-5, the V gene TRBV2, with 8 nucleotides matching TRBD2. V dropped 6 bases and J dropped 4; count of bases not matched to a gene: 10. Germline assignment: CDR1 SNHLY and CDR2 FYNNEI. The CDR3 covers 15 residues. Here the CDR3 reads CASSGAAGEGETQYF. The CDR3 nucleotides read TGTGCCAGCAGCGGGGCAGCGGGGGAGGGAGAGACCCAGTACTTC.

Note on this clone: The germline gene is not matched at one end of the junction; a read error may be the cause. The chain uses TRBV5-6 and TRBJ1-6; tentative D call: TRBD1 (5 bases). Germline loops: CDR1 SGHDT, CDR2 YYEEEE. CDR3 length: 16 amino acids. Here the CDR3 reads CASSLDGGNFGSPLHF. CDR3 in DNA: TGTGCCAGCAGTTTGGACGGGGGAAACTTTGGGTCACCCCTCCACTTT.

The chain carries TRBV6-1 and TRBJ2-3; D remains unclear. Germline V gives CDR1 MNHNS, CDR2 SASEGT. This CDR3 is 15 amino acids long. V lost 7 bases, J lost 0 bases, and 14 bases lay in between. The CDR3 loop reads CASKAIRASTDTQYF. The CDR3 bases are TGTGCCAGCAAGGCTATACGGGCTAGCACAGATACGCAGTATTTT.

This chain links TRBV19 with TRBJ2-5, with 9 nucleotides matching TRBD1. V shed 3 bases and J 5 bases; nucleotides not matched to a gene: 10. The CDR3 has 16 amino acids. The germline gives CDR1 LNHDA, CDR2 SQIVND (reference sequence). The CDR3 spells CASSMGQGRRGETQYF. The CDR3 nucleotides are TGTGCCAGTAGTATGGGACAGGGCAGGAGAGGGGAGACCCAGTACTTC.

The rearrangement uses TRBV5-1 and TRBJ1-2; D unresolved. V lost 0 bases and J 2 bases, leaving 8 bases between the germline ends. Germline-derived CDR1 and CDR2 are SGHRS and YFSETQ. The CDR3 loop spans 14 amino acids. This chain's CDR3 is CASSLGGLNYGYTF. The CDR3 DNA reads TGCGCCAGCAGCTTGGGCGGACTCAACTATGGCTACACCTTC.

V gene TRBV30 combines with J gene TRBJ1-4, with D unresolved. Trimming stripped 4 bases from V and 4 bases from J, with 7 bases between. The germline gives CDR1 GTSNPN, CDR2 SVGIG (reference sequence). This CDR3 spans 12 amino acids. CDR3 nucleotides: TGTGCCTGGAATCAGCTTAATGAAAAACTGTTTTTT. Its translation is CAWNQLNEKLFF.

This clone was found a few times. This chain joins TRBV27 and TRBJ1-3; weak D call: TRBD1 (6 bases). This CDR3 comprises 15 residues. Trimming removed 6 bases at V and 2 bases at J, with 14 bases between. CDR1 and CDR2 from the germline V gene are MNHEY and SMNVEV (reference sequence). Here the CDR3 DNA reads TGTGCCAGCAGCCCACAGGGCCATACTGGAAACACCATATATTTT. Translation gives CASSPQGHTGNTIYF.

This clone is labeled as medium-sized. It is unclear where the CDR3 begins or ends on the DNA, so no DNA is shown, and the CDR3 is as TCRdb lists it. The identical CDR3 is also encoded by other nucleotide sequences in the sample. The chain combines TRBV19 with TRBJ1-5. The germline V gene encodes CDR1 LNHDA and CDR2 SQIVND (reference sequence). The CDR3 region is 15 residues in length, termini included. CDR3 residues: CASTSGLYSNQPQHF.

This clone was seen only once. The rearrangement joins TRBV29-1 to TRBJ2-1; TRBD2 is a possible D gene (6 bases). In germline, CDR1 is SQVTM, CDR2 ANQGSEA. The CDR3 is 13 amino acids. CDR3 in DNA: TGCGGGGTCGGAGTAGCGGTTGGGAATGAGCAGTTCTTC. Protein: CGVGVAVGNEQFF.

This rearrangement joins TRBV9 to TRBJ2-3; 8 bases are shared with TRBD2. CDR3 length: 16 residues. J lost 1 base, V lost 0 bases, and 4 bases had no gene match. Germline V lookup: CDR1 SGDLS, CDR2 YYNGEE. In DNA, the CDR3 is TGTGCCAGCAGCGTAGCTCTACTAGCGGGCACAGATACGCAGTATTTT. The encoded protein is CASSVALLAGTDTQYF. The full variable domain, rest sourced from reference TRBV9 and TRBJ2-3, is DSGVTQTPKHLITATGQRVTLRCSPRSGDLSVYWYQQSLDQGLQFLIQYYNGEERAKGNILERFSAQQFPDLHSELNLSSLELGDSALYFCASSVALLAGTDTQYFGPGTRLTVL.

The CDR3 region is CATFNPLAEIYGYTF. DNA of the CDR3: TGTGCCACCTTTAACCCCCTGGCAGAGATCTATGGCTACACCTTC. V gene TRBV2 combines with J gene TRBJ1-2; D uncertain. Trimming left V 10 bases short and J 4 bases short, with 22 bases between. Germline V gene lookup returns CDR1 SNHLY and CDR2 FYNNEI. CDR3 length: 15 amino acids.

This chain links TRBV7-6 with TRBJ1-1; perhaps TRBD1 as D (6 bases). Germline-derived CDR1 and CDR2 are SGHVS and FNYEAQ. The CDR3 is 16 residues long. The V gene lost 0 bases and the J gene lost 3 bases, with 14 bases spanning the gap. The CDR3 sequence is CASSLAPGARDTEAFF. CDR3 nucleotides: TGTGCCAGCAGCTTAGCGCCAGGGGCCAGGGACACTGAAGCTTTCTTT.

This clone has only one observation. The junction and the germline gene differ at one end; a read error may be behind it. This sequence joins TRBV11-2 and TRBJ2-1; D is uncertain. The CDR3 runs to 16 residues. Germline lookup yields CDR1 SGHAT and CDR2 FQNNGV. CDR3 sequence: CASSLAQDLSYNEPLF. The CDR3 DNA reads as TGTGCCAGCAGCTTAGCCCAGGACCTGTCCTACAATGAGCCCCTCTTC.

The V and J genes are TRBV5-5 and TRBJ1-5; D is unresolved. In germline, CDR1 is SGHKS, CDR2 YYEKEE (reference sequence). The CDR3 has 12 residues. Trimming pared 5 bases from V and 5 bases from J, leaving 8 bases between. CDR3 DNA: TGTGCCAGCAGTAACACCGATCAGCCCCAGCATTTT. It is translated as CASSNTDQPQHF. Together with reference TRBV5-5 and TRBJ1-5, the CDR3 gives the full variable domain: DAGVTQSPTHLIKTRGQQVTLRCSPISGHKSVSWYQQVLGQGPQFIFQYYEKEERGRGNFPDRFSARQFPNYSSELNVNALLLGDSALYLCASSNTDQPQHFGDGTRLSIL.

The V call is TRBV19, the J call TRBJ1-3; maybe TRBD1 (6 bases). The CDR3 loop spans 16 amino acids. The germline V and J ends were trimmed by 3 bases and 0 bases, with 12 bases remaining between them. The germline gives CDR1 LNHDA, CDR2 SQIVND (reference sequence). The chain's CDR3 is CASSMVRQDSGNTIYF. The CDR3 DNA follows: TGTGCCAGTAGTATGGTACGACAGGACTCTGGAAACACCATATATTTT.